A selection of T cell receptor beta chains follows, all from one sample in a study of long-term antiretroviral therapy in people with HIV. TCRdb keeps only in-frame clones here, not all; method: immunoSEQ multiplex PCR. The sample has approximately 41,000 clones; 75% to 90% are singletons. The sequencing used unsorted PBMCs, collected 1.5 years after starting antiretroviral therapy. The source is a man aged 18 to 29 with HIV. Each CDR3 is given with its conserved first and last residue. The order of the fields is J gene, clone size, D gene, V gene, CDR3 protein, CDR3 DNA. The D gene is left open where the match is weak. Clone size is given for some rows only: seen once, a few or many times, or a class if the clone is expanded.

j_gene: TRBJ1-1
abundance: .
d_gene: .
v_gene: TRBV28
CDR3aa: CASRGRNTEAFF
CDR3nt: TGTGCCAGCAGGGGCAGAAACACTGAAGCTTTCTTT

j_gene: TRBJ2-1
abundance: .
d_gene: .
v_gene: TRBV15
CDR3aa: CATSRVGSGGRDKFF
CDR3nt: TGTGCCACCAGCAGAGTTGGCTCTGGTGGCAGGGATAAGTTCTTC

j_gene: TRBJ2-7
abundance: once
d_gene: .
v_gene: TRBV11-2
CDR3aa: CASSQTASSYEQYF
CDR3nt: TGTGCCAGCAGTCAGACAGCGAGCTCCTACGAGCAGTACTTC

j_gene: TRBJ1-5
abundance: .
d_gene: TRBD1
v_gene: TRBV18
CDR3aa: CASSHDRGVQPQHF
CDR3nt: TGTGCCAGCTCCCACGACAGGGGAGTTCAGCCCCAGCATTTT

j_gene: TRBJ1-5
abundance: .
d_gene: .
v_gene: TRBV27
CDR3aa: CASSVMGNQPQHF
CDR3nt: TGTGCCAGCAGTGTGATGGGCAATCAGCCCCAGCATTTT

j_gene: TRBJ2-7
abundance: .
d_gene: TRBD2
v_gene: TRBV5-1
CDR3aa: CASSPESLAGGSYEQYF
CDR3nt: TGCGCCAGCAGCCCCGAAAGTCTAGCGGGAGGTTCCTACGAGCAGTACTTC

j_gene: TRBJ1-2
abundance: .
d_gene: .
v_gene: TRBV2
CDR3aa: CASSPDRLYVYTF
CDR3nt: TGTGCCAGCAGTCCGGACAGACTGTATGTCTACACCTTC

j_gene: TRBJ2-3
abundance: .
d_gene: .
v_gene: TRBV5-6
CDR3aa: CASSLGGGTDTQYF
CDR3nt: TGTGCCAGCAGCTTAGGGGGGGGCACAGATACGCAGTATTTT

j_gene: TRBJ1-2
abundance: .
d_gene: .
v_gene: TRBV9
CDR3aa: CASSVSARGVYGYTF
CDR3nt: TGTGCCAGCAGCGTATCGGCCAGGGGAGTCTATGGCTACACCTTC

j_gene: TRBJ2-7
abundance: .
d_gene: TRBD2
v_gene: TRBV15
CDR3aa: CATSRDEGAGGAADEQYF
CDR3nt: TGTGCCACCAGCAGAGATGAGGGAGCGGGGGGGGCGGCGGACGAGCAGTACTTC

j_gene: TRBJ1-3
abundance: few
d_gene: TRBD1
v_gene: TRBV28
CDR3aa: CASSLAGTGGFSGNTIYF
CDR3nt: TGTGCCAGCAGTCTCGCCGGGACAGGGGGTTTCTCTGGAAACACCATATATTTT

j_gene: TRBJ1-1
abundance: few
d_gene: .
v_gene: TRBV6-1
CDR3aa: CASRGTEAFF
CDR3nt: TGTGCCAGTCGAGGAACTGAAGCTTTCTTT

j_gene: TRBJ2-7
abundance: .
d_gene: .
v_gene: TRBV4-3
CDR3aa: CASSQDRFYEQYF
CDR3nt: TGCGCCAGCAGCCAAGACAGATTCTACGAGCAGTACTTC

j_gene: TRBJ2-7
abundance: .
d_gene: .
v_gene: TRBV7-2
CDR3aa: CASSSWEDLSSYEQYF
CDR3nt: TGTGCCAGCAGCTCGTGGGAGGATCTTAGCTCCTACGAGCAGTACTTC

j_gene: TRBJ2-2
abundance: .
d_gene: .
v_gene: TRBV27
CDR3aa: CASSLWGAVTGELFF
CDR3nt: TGTGCCAGCAGTTTATGGGGGGCTGTCACCGGGGAGCTGTTTTTT

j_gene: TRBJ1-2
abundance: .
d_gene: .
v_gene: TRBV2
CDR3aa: CASSGHRDGYTF
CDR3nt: TGTGCCAGCAGCGGACACAGGGATGGCTACACCTTC

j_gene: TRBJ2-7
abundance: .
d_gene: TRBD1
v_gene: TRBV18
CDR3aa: CASSPRTGTDHYEQYF
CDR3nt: TGTGCCAGCTCACCCAGGACAGGGACCGACCACTACGAGCAGTACTTC

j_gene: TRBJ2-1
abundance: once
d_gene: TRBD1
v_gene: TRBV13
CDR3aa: CASSEPGQGYNEQFF
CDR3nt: TGTGCCAGCAGCGAACCGGGACAGGGATACAATGAGCAGTTCTTC

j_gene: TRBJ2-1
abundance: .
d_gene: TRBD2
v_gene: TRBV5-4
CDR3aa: CASSLGGTSSHNEQFF
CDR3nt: TGTGCCAGCAGCTTGGGAGGGACTAGCTCACACAATGAGCAGTTCTTC

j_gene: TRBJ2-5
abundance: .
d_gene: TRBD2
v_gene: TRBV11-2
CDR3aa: CASSLEASGSWETQYF
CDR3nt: TGTGCCAGCAGCTTAGAGGCTAGCGGGAGCTGGGAGACCCAGTACTTC

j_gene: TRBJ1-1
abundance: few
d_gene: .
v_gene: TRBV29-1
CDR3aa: CSVDGGPNTEAFF
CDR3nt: TGCAGCGTTGATGGGGGTCCTAACACTGAAGCTTTCTTT

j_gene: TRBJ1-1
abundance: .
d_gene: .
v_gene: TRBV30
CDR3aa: CAWSVNRNTEAFF
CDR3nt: TGTGCCTGGAGTGTCAACCGAAACACTGAAGCTTTCTTT

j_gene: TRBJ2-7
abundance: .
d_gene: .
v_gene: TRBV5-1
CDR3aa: CASSPTQGPGDEQYF
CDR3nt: TGCGCCAGCAGCCCTACCCAGGGGCCCGGCGACGAGCAGTACTTC

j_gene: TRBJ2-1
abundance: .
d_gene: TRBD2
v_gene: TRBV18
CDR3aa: CASSALAGGYNEQFF
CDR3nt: TGTGCCAGCTCAGCACTAGCGGGAGGGTACAATGAGCAGTTCTTC

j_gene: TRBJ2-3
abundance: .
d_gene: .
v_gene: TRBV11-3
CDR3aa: CASSLEPSADTQYF
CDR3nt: TGTGCCAGCAGCTTAGAGCCTAGTGCAGATACGCAGTATTTT

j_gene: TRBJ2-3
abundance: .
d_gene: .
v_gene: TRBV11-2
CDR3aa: CASSLVGPDTQYF
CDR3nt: TGTGCCAGCAGCTTAGTCGGTCCAGATACGCAGTATTTT

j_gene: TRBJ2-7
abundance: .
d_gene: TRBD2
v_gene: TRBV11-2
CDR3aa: CASSPTAGGPFDEQYF
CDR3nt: TGTGCCAGCAGCCCGACAGCGGGAGGGCCTTTCGACGAGCAGTACTTC

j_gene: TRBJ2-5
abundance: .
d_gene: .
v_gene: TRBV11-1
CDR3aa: CASSLAGVWETQYF
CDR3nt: TGTGCCAGCAGCTTAGCGGGAGTGTGGGAGACCCAGTACTTC

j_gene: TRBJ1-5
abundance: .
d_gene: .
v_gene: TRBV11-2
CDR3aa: CASSPGGGNQPQHF
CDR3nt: TGTGCCAGCAGCCCCGGGGGTGGCAATCAGCCCCAGCATTTT

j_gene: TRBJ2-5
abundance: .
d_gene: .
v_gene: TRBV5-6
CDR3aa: CASSLVGGSETQYF
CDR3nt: TGTGCCAGCAGCTTGGTTGGGGGCTCGGAGACCCAGTACTTC

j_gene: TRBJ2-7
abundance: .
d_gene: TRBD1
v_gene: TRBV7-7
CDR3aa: CASSSDRAGEQYF
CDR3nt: TGTGCCAGCAGCTCGGACAGGGCCGGCGAGCAGTACTTC

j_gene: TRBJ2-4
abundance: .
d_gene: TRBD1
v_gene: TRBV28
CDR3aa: CASSLWGQGTGKNIQYF
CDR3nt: TGTGCCAGCAGTTTATGGGGACAGGGGACGGGCAAAAACATTCAGTACTTC

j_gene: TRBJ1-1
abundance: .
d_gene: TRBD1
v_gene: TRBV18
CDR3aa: CASSPPLAGGRVNTEAFF
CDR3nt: TGTGCCAGCTCACCACCTTTGGCAGGGGGCCGCGTGAACACTGAAGCTTTCTTT

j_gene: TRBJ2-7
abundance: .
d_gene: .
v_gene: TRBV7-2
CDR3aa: CASSSIGTSNFLYEQYF
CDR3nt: TGTGCCAGCAGCTCCATCGGGACTTCTAATTTCCTTTACGAGCAGTACTTC